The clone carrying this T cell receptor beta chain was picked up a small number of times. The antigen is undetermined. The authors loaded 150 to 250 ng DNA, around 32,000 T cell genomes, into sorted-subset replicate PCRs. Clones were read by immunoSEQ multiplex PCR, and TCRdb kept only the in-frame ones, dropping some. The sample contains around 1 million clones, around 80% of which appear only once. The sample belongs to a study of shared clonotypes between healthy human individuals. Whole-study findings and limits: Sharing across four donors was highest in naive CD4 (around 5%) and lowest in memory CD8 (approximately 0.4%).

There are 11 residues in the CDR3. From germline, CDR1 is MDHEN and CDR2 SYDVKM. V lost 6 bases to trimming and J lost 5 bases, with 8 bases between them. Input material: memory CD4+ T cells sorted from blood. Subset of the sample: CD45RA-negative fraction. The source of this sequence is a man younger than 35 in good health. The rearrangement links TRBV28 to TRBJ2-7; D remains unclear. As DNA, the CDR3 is TGTGCCAGCAGCTCCTGGCACGAGCAGTACTTC. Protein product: CASSSWHEQYF.